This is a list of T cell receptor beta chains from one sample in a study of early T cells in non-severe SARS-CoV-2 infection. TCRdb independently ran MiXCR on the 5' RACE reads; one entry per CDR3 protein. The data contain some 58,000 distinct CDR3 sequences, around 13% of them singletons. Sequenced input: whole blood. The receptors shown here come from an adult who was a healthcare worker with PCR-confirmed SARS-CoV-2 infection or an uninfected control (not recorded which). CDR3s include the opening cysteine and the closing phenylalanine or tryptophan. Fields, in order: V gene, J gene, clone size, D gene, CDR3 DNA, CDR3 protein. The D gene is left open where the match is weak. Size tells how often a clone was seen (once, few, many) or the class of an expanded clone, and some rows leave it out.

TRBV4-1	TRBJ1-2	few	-	TGCGCCAGCAGCCAAGAACCCCGAAGTAACTATGGCTACACCTTC	CASSQEPRSNYGYTF
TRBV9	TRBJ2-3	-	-	TGTGCCAGCAGCTCACGGGACTCCACGCAGTATTTT	CASSSRDSTQYF
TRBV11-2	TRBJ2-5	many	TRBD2	TGTGCCAGCAGCACCCTAGCGGGGGGCAGGGGAGAGACCCAGTACTTC	CASSTLAGGRGETQYF
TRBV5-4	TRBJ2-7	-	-	TGTGCCAGCAGCCTAGTCGACGGGCTTGGCGAGCAGTACTTC	CASSLVDGLGEQYF
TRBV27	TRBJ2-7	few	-	TGTGCCAGCAGTCCACAGGGTTCCTACGAGCAGTACTTC	CASSPQGSYEQYF
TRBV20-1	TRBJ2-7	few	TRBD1	TGCAGTGCTAGTGAGACAGGGCCTTCCTACGAGCAGTACTTC	CSASETGPSYEQYF
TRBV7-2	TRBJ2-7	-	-	TGTGCCAGCAGCTTAACCTCGGACAAGTACTACGAGCAGTACTTC	CASSLTSDKYYEQYF
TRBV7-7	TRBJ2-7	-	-	TGTGCCAGCAGCCCTGCGAGGGGGGGCGAGCAGTACTTC	CASSPARGGEQYF
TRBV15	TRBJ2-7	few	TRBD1	TGTGCCACCAGCAGAGTGGGGGACAGTCGGTACTTC	CATSRVGDSRYF
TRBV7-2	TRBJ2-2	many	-	TGTGCCAGCAGCTTTAAGGGGGGGCCTGGCACCGGGGAGCTGTTTTTT	CASSFKGGPGTGELFF
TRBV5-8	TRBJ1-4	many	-	TGTGCCAGCAGCCGGGACGGCGTCACGAGGGGCAAACTGTTTTTT	CASSRDGVTRGKLFF
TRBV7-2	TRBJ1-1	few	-	TGTGCCAGCAGCTTGGGCATGGGGAACACTGAAGCTTTCTTT	CASSLGMGNTEAFF
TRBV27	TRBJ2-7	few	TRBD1	TGTGCCAGCAGTCCCCGACAGGGCCTAGCCTACGAGCAGTACTTC	CASSPRQGLAYEQYF
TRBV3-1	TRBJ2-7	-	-	TGTGCCAGCAGCCCCCAGGGAAAGCGGGACGAGCAGTACTTC	CASSPQGKRDEQYF
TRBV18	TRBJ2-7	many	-	TGTGCCAGCTCACCCCGTCAACAGGGTGTAGGGCTAAGGCAGTACTTC	CASSPRQQGVGLRQYF
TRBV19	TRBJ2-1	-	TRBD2	TGTGCCAGTAGGACTAGCGGACCCGACAGTGAGCAGTTCTTC	CASRTSGPDSEQFF
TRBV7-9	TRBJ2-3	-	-	TGTGCCAGCAGCTTTGCGAGCTATACACTCCGTGACACAGATACGCAGTATTTT	CASSFASYTLRDTDTQYF
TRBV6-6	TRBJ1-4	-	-	TGTGCCAGCAGCCCGGGGCCAACTAATGAAAAACTGTTTTTT	CASSPGPTNEKLFF
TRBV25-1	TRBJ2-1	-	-	TGTGCCAGCAGTGAATCAGCTGTCAATGAGCAGTTCTTC	CASSESAVNEQFF
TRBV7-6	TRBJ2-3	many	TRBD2	TGTGCCAGCAGCTACGGGCGGGGGGGCACAGATACGCAGTATTTT	CASSYGRGGTDTQYF
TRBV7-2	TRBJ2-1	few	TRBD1	TGTGCCAGCAGCTTAACAGGGGGTAATGAGCAGTTCTTC	CASSLTGGNEQFF
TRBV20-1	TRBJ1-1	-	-	TGCAGTGCTAGTGGGGTTTCCAGCTTAAACACTGAAGCTTTCTTT	CSASGVSSLNTEAFF
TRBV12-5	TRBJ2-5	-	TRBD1	TGTGCTAGTGGTTTGGGAGGGGGCTTACCAGAGACCCAGTACTTC	CASGLGGGLPETQYF
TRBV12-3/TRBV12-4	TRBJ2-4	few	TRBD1	TGTGCCAGCAGTTTAAGGTGGCAGGGGGATAACAAAAACATTCAGTACTTC	CASSLRWQGDNKNIQYF
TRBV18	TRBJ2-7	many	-	TGTGCCAGCTCGCCTAGCCGGGAAACCTACGAGCAGTACTTC	CASSPSRETYEQYF
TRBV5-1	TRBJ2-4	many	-	TGCGCCAGCAGCTTGGCCCCCGAATCAGCCAAAAACATTCAGTACTTC	CASSLAPESAKNIQYF
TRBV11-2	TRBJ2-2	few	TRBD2	TGTGCCAGCAGCTTCCAAGAGCGGGGAGAAGGCACCGGGGAGCTGTTTTTT	CASSFQERGEGTGELFF
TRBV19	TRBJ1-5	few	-	TGTGCCAGTAGTTTCGGGCGATATAGCAATCAGCCCCAGCATTTT	CASSFGRYSNQPQHF
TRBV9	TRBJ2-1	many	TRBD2	TGTGCCAGCAGCGGTAGCGGGGGCTACAATGAGCAGTTCTTC	CASSGSGGYNEQFF
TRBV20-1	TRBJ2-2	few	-	TGCAGTGCTAGAAAGACAGGCGGCACCGGGGAGCTGTTTTTT	CSARKTGGTGELFF
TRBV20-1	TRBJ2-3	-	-	TGCAGTGCTAGAGGGGTGCTCGGGCACACAGATACGCAGTATTTT	CSARGVLGHTDTQYF
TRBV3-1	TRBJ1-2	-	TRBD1	TGTGCCAGCAGCCAAGCGTGGGACAGCTATGGCTACACCTTC	CASSQAWDSYGYTF
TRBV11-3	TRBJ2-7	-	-	TGTGCCAGCAGCTTATCCGGGGAGGCCTACGAGCAGTACTTC	CASSLSGEAYEQYF
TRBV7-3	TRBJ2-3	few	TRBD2	TGTGCCAGCAGCCTCAGCGGGGGGCTCTATACGCAGTATTTT	CASSLSGGLYTQYF
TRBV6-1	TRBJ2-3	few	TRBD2	TGTGCCAGCAGTGAGGGGACTAGGCCAGATACGCAGTATTTT	CASSEGTRPDTQYF
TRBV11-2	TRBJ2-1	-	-	TGTGCCAGCAGCTTAAACGGACGGGATGAGCAGTTCTTC	CASSLNGRDEQFF
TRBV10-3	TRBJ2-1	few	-	TGTGCCATCAGTGGAGTCGAGGGAGGCAATGAGCAGTTCTTC	CAISGVEGGNEQFF
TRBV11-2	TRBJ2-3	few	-	TGTGCCAGCAGCTTAAGGGGGACGGACACAGATACGCAGTATTTT	CASSLRGTDTDTQYF
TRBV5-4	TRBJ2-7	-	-	TGTGCCAGCAGGCCCATCCCGCGTGGACCCTCCTACGAGCAGTACTTC	CASRPIPRGPSYEQYF
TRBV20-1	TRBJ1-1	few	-	TGCAGTGCTAGACCTCCGCGGAGGAACACTGAAGCTTTCTTT	CSARPPRRNTEAFF
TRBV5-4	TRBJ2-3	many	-	TGTGCCAGCAGCTTGCTAGGGAAAGATACGCAGTATTTT	CASSLLGKDTQYF
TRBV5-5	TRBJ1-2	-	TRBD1	TGTGCCAGCAGCCGGGCGGACAGGGCAGGTGGCTACACCTTC	CASSRADRAGGYTF
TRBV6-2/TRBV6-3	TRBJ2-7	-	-	TGTGCCAGCAGCCTCTTACGGCGGGGCTACGAGCAGTACTTC	CASSLLRRGYEQYF
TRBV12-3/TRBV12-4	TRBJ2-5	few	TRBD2	TGTGCCAGCAGTTTTCAACTAGCGGGGGCAGAGACCCAGTACTTC	CASSFQLAGAETQYF
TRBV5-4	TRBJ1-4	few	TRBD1	TGTGCCAGCAGCCCCGGACAGGATAATGAAAAACTGTTTTTT	CASSPGQDNEKLFF
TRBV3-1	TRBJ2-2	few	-	TGTGCCAGCAGACACCAGGGAGACACCGGGGAGCTGTTTTTT	CASRHQGDTGELFF
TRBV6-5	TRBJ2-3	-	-	TGTGCCATCCGTACAGGGACTAGCACAGATACGCAGTATTTT	CAIRTGTSTDTQYF
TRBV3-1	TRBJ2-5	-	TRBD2	TGTGCCAGCAGCCGACGGGGACTAGTGGCACAAGAGACCCAGTACTTC	CASSRRGLVAQETQYF
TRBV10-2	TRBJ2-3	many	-	TGCGCCAGCAACAATGGAGATACGCAGTATTTT	CASNNGDTQYF
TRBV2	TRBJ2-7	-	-	TGTGCCAGCACCCAGGGGAGCCCCGAGCAGTACTTC	CASTQGSPEQYF
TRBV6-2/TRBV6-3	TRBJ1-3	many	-	TGTGCCAGCAGTCCGGGACCCCTGTCCTCTGGAAACACCATATATTTT	CASSPGPLSSGNTIYF
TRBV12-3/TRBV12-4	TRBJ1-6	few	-	TGTGCCAGCTTTATTTGGCAAGGAAATTCACCCCTCCACTTT	CASFIWQGNSPLHF
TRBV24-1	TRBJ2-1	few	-	TGTGCCACCAGTGACCCTGGACTACCTGAGCAGTTCTTC	CATSDPGLPEQFF
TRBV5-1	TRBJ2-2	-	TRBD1	TGCGCCAGCAGCCCCGGGACAGGGTATGAGTACACCGGGGAGCTGTTTTTT	CASSPGTGYEYTGELFF
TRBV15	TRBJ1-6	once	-	TGTGCCACCAGCCTCGATGGCGCGGGGGCTTCAAATTCACCCCTCCACTTT	CATSLDGAGASNSPLHF
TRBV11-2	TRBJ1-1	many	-	TGTGCCAGCAGCTTAAGGCTGGCTGGACAGAGTGAAGCTTTCTTT	CASSLRLAGQSEAFF
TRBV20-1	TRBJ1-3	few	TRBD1	TGCAGTGCTAGAGACCCGGCAGGGGGTTCTGGAAACACCATATATTTT	CSARDPAGGSGNTIYF
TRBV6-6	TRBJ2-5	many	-	TGTGCCAGCACCAATGGGGAGACCCAGTACTTC	CASTNGETQYF
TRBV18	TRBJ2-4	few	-	TGTGCCAGCTCACCACCGGGTTTAGCCAAAAACATTCAGTACTTC	CASSPPGLAKNIQYF
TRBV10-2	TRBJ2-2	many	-	TGCGCCAGCCGCGGGACAGCTTTCGGGGAGCTGTTTTTT	CASRGTAFGELFF